This T cell receptor (beta chain) was profiled in a study of cytomegalovirus exposure and HLA in healthy donors. General observations from the study: TCR beta chains associated with HLA were, in a later analysis, more clonally expanded than equally common others. The classifier reportedly diagnosed cytomegalovirus status with high specificity and sensitivity.

Germline V gene data show CDR1 as SEHNR and CDR2 as FQNEAQ (reference sequence). The CDR3 extends over 15 amino acids. With 5 bases clipped from V and 4 bases from J, the junction kept 8 bases outside the gene matches. The PCR used 60 Vbeta and 13 Jbeta primers. Using immunoSEQ multiplex PCR, the repertoire was profiled, and TCRdb retains in-frame clones only, with some absent. Of about 180,000 clones listed, around 80% were seen once; the top ten hold roughly 5%. Concerning this clone: What it binds is not known.

Sample: PBMCs. The source is a man between 40 and 49 years old in good health and CMV-seronegative. The genes are TRBV7-9 and TRBJ2-3; 8 bases match TRBD1. DNA for the CDR3: TGTGCCAGCAGCCCCCAGGGGGCTCGAGCAGATACGCAGTATTTT. Encoded protein: CASSPQGARADTQYF.